This T cell receptor beta chain came from a study of glioma-infiltrating T cells after dendritic cell vaccination. Turning to the study itself: Treatment, given 2003 to 2012, was autologous tumor lysate-pulsed dendritic cell vaccination. Dendritic cells derived from monocytes and pulsed with autologous tumor lysate formed the vaccine. Study-level findings and limits: Survival was not directly related to TCR clonality in these patients.

The table came from immunoSEQ multiplex PCR; TCRdb's copy has only in-frame clones and leaves some out. The sample records 55,000 to 70,000 clones, roughly 80% being singletons. None of the glioblastoma patients had an isocitrate dehydrogenase mutation. On this clone itself: As yet, its antigen is unknown.

This CDR3 spans 17 amino acids. The V and J ends lost 4 bases and 9 bases, in that order; junction bases with no gene match: 14. CDR1 and CDR2 from the germline V gene are SGHTS and YDEGEE. The genes are TRBV5-8 and TRBJ2-1, with TRBD2 identical over 12 bases. The source was blood, collected before dendritic cell vaccination. The sequence was collected from a human donor with glioblastoma. CDR3 sequence (DNA): TGTGCCAGCAGCGCCCCTAGCGGGGGGGCCGGAGTGGGTGAGCAGTTCTTC. Its protein is CASSAPSGGAGVGEQFF.